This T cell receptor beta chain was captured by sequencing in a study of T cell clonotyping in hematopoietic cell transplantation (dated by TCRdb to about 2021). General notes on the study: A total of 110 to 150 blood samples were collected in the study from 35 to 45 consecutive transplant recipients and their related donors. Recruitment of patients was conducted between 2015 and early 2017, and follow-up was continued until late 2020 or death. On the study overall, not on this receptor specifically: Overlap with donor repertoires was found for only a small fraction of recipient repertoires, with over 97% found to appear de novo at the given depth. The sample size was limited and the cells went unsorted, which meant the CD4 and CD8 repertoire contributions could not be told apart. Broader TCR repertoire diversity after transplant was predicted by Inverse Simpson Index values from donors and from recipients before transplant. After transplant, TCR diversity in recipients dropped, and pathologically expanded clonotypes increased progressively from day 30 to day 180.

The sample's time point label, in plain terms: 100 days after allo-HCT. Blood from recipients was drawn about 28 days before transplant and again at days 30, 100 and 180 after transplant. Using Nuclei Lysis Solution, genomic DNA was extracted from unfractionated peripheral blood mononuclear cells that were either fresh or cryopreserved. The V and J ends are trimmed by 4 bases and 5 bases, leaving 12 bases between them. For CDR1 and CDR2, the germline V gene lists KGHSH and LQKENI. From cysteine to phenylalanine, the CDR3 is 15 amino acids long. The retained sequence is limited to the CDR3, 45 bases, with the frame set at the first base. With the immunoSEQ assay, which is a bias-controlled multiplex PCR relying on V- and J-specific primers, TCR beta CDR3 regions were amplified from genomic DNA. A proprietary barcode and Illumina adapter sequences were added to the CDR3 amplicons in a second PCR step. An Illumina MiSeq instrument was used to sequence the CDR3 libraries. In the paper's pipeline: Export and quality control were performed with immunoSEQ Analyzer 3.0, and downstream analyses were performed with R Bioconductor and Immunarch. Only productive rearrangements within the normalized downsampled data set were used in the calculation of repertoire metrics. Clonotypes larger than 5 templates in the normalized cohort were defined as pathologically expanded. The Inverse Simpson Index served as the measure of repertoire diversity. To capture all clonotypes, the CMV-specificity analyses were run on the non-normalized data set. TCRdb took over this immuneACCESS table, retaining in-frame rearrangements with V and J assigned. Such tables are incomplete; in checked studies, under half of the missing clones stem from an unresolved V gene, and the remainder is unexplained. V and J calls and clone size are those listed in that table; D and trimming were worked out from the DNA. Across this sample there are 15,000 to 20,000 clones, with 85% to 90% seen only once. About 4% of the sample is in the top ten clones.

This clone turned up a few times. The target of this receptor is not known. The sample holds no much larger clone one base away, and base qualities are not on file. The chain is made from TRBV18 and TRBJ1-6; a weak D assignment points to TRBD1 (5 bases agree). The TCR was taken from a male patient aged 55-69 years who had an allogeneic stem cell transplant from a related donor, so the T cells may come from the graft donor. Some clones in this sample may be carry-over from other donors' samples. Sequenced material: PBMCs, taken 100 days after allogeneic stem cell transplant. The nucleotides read TGTGCCAGCTCACGAGACAGAAACAATAATTCACCCCTCCACTTT. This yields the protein CASSRDRNNNSPLHF.